Presented here are 31 T cell receptor beta chains from one specimen sequenced in a study of blood T cell repertoires in COVID-19. Using immunoSEQ multiplex PCR, the repertoire was profiled, and TCRdb retains in-frame clones only, with some absent. The sample lists 200,000 to 250,000 clones; about 90% were seen once. Input material: PBMCs or T cells enriched from blood (not recorded which). These receptors were collected from a man in his thirties or forties who had been exposed to COVID-19.

The V gene is TRBV6-5, the J gene TRBJ1-1; D possibly corresponds to TRBD1 (5 bases). The CDR3 has 15 residues. With 5 bases removed from V and 6 bases from J, the gap between germline ends came to 19 bases. CDR1 is MNHEY, CDR2 SVGAGI, per germline. CDR3 nucleotide sequence: TGTGCCAGCAGTAGCCGCACTTCAGGGTTGTCTGAAGCTTTCTTT. Residues: CASSSRTSGLSEAFF.

The J gene is TRBJ2-7, the V gene TRBV2, with 9 bases identical to TRBD1. Germline CDR1 and CDR2: SNHLY and FYNNEI. CDR3 size: 14 residues. V dropped 6 bases and J dropped 4; count of bases not matched to a gene: 7. The DNA of the CDR3 is TGTGCCAGCAGATCGACAGGGGGGGAATACGAGCAGTACTTC. Translated, it gives CASRSTGGEYEQYF.

The V gene is TRBV30, the J gene TRBJ1-5; D not resolved. V dropped 2 bases and J dropped 2 bases, with 4 bases sitting between them. This CDR3 comprises 12 residues. Germline V gives CDR1 GTSNPN, CDR2 SVGIG (reference sequence). For the CDR3, the DNA is TGTGCCTGGAGTCGGGGCAATCAGCCCCAGCATTTT. Translation gives CAWSRGNQPQHF. Variable domain in full (rest from reference TRBV30 and TRBJ1-5): SQTIHQWPATLVQPVGSPLSLECTVEGTSNPNLYWYRQAAGRGLQLLFYSVGIGQISSEVPQNLSASRPQDRQFILSSKKLLLSDSGFYLCAWSRGNQPQHFGDGTRLSIL.

This clone was detected ten times or more. V is TRBV12-3 or TRBV12-4 and J is TRBJ2-7; unclear D gene. The CDR3 loop spans 12 amino acids. The V end lost 3 bases, the J end lost 6 bases, and 9 bases lay between the germline ends. CDR3 loop: CASSFRRLEQYF. DNA of the CDR3: TGTGCCAGCAGTTTCCGGCGACTCGAGCAGTACTTC.

The chain employs TRBV19 and TRBJ1-2; possibly TRBD1 for D (6 bases). In germline, CDR1 is LNHDA, CDR2 SQIVND (reference sequence). This CDR3 comprises 13 residues. Trimming left V 7 bases short and J 0 bases short, with 9 bases between. The chain's CDR3 is CASTRDTNYGYTF. For the CDR3, the DNA is TGTGCCAGTACCCGGGACACTAACTATGGCTACACCTTC.

The rearrangement uses TRBV5-4 and TRBJ2-5, with D perhaps matching TRBD1 (6 bases). The CDR3 covers 17 residues. V lost 2 bases, J lost 2 bases, and 19 bases lay in between. Germline-derived CDR1 and CDR2 are SGHNT and YYREEE (reference sequence). The CDR3 is CASSLTGWALGQETQYF. The DNA for the CDR3 is TGTGCCAGCAGCTTAACAGGGTGGGCCTTGGGGCAAGAGACCCAGTACTTC.

This clone was observed many times. This chain uses TRBV2 with TRBJ2-1; D possibly corresponds to TRBD2 (6 bases). V dropped 2 bases and J dropped 6 bases, with 17 bases sitting between them. The CDR3 sequence is 16 residues long. Per germline, CDR1 SNHLY and CDR2 FYNNEI. For the CDR3, the DNA is TGTGCCAGCAGTGAAATGGGGACCGGGGGAGGCAATGAGCAGTTCTTC. Translation: CASSEMGTGGGNEQFF.

The chain has TRBV7-7 and TRBJ2-3, with no clear D. V lost 1 base to trimming and J lost 6 bases, with 8 bases between them. The germline gives CDR1 SSHAT, CDR2 FNYEAQ (reference sequence). This CDR3 has 13 residues. The CDR3 protein is CASSLDLRDTQYF. The CDR3 DNA is TGTGCCAGCAGCTTAGATCTCCGTGATACGCAGTATTTT.

The chain uses TRBV4-3 and TRBJ2-7; 8 bases are shared with TRBD1. This CDR3 is built from 14 residues. Germline loops: CDR1 LGHNA, CDR2 YSLEER. V lost 3 bases and J lost 2; bases outside the gene matches: 3. The CDR3 DNA is TGCGCCAGCAGCCACGACAGGGGACCCTACGAGCAGTACTTC. This encodes CASSHDRGPYEQYF.

The gene calls are TRBV29-1 and TRBJ1-1; 7 bases match TRBD1. Germline loops: CDR1 SQVTM, CDR2 ANQGSEA. This CDR3 spans 11 amino acids. The trim removed 5 bases at V and 9 bases at J, leaving 6 bases unmatched. The CDR3 here is CSVLLQGKAFF. DNA for the CDR3: TGCAGCGTTTTATTACAGGGGAAAGCTTTCTTT.

V gene TRBV7-9 combines with J gene TRBJ2-2; D might be TRBD1 (6 bases). Per the germline V gene, CDR1 is SEHNR and CDR2 is FQNEAQ (reference sequence). The CDR3 loop spans 16 amino acids. Between the trimmed V and J ends, which lost 5 bases and 0 bases, there was a span of 13 bases. CDR3 nucleotides: TGTGCCAGCAGCCGCGGACAGTTCGCGAACACCGGGGAGCTGTTTTTT. Translation gives CASSRGQFANTGELFF.

The J gene is TRBJ1-2, the V gene TRBV4-1; no reliable D call. The CDR3 runs to 14 residues. Germline CDR1 reads MGHRA; CDR2 reads YSYEKL. Trimming pared 0 bases from V and 4 bases from J, leaving 9 bases between. This CDR3 is CASSQDPQIYGYTF. The CDR3 DNA reads TGCGCCAGCAGCCAAGATCCACAAATCTATGGCTACACCTTC.

The V gene is TRBV4-1, the J gene TRBJ1-1; 12 bases agree with TRBD1. Germline CDR1 reads MGHRA; CDR2 reads YSYEKL. The CDR3 runs to 16 residues. V lost 2 bases and J lost 10; bases outside the gene matches: 11. The CDR3, as DNA: TGCGCCAGCAGCCAAAGTCGGGACAGGGGGCAGAAGGCAGCTTTCTTT. Translated, it gives CASSQSRDRGQKAAFF.

The V gene is TRBV5-1, the J gene TRBJ1-4; D gene ambiguous. This CDR3 is built from 16 residues. V was pared by 0 bases and J by 8 bases, with 17 bases between. Per the germline V gene, CDR1 is SGHRS and CDR2 is YFSETQ. CDR3 DNA sequence: TGCGCCAGCAGCTTGGCAGCAGACACCCAAGGAGAAAAACTGTTTTTT. Translating it yields CASSLAADTQGEKLFF.

This clone has only one observation. The chain links TRBV6-1 to TRBJ1-2; tentatively, D is TRBD1 (6 bases). Germline CDR1 reads MNHNS; CDR2 reads SASEGT. The CDR3 covers 15 residues. Trimming removed 3 bases from V and 2 bases from J, with 13 bases in between. The DNA of the CDR3 is TGTGCCAGCAGTGATAGGCGGGGGGCGAACTATGGCTACACCTTC. Amino acids: CASSDRRGANYGYTF.

The chain recombines TRBV2 with TRBJ2-1; TRBD1 is a possible D gene (5 bases). CDR3 size: 13 residues. With 4 bases removed from V and 4 bases from J, the gap between germline ends came to 8 bases. Germline V gene lookup returns CDR1 SNHLY and CDR2 FYNNEI. This CDR3 is CASSGGAYNEQFF. CDR3 sequence (DNA): TGTGCCAGCAGTGGTGGGGCTTACAATGAGCAGTTCTTC.

V is TRBV18 and J is TRBJ1-1; 10 nucleotides line up with TRBD1. CDR1 and CDR2 from the germline V gene are KGHSH and LQKENI. J lost 1 base, V lost 6 bases, and 5 bases had no gene match. This CDR3 is 15 amino acids long. In DNA, the CDR3 is TGTGCCAGCTCCCCCGGGACAGGGGAGAACACTGAAGCTTTCTTT. It encodes CASSPGTGENTEAFF.

This chain links TRBV5-6 with TRBJ2-1, with 10 nucleotides matching TRBD1. J was trimmed by 6 bases and V by 6 bases; bases with no gene match: 9. This CDR3 is 15 amino acids long. Germline V gives CDR1 SGHDT, CDR2 YYEEEE. The CDR3 DNA is TGTGCCAGCAACCCGGTCGGGGACAGGGGCAATGAGCAGTTCTTC. It codes for CASNPVGDRGNEQFF.

V gene TRBV2 combines with J gene TRBJ1-6; the D gene is possibly TRBD1 (5 bases). The CDR3 spans 15 residues. Trimming stripped 2 bases from V and 7 bases from J, with 12 bases between. Germline CDR1 reads SNHLY; CDR2 reads FYNNEI. The CDR3 DNA sequence: TGTGCCAGCAGTGAAAACCGGCAGGGAAATTCACCCCTCCACTTT. It translates to CASSENRQGNSPLHF.

The chain joins TRBV5-1 to TRBJ2-1, with 9 positions matching TRBD2. Germline lookup yields CDR1 SGHRS and CDR2 YFSETQ. Losses at the gene ends were 3 bases for V and 3 bases for J; bases not matched to a gene: 1. CDR3 length: 14 amino acids. The CDR3 DNA is TGCGCCAGCAGCTCTAGCGGGGTCTACAATGAGCAGTTCTTC. It codes for CASSSSGVYNEQFF.

The chain's CDR3 is CASSIITGTQYF. In nucleotides, the CDR3 is TGTGCCAGCAGTATAATAACCGGTACGCAGTATTTT. The chain couples TRBV12-3 or TRBV12-4 to TRBJ2-3; D uncertain. The CDR3 has 12 amino acids. The V end was cut by 5 bases, the J end by 8 bases, with 11 bases between.

The V call is TRBV29-1, the J call TRBJ1-3, with D hard to call. The germline V and J ends were trimmed by 5 bases and 2 bases, with 10 bases remaining between them. Germline loops: CDR1 SQVTM, CDR2 ANQGSEA. CDR3 size: 13 residues. The CDR3 sequence: CSVLNSAGNTIYF. CDR3 bases: TGCAGCGTTCTGAACAGTGCTGGAAACACCATATATTTT. Full variable domain (outside the CDR3, taken from reference TRBV29-1 and TRBJ1-3): SAVISQKPSRDICQRGTSLTIQCQVDSQVTMMFWYRQQPGQSLTLIATANQGSEATYESGFVIDKFPISRPNLTFSTLTVSNMSPEDSSIYLCSVLNSAGNTIYFGEGSWLTVV.

The chain uses TRBV5-5 and TRBJ2-7, with TRBD2 matching over 12 bases. Germline V CDR1 and CDR2: SGHKS, YYEKEE (reference sequence). This CDR3 is built from 16 residues. V shed 4 bases, J shed 3 bases, and the junction held 8 bases outside the gene matches. The chain's CDR3 is CASSDGLAGLVYEQYF. The CDR3 nucleotides are TGTGCCAGCAGCGACGGACTAGCGGGGCTCGTCTACGAGCAGTACTTC. Using reference TRBV5-5 and TRBJ2-7 for the parts outside the CDR3, the full variable domain is DAGVTQSPTHLIKTRGQQVTLRCSPISGHKSVSWYQQVLGQGPQFIFQYYEKEERGRGNFPDRFSARQFPNYSSELNVNALLLGDSALYLCASSDGLAGLVYEQYFGPGTRLTVT.

CDR3 protein: CASSQSGGLSYNEQFF. CDR3 sequence (DNA): TGCGCCAGCAGCCAAAGCGGGGGGCTCTCCTACAATGAGCAGTTCTTC. The chain carries TRBV4-3 and TRBJ2-1; TRBD2 agrees at 9 bases. CDR3 length: 16 residues. J gave up 0 bases and V 2 bases, and 2 bases lay outside the gene matches. The germline V gene encodes CDR1 LGHNA and CDR2 YSLEER.

V gene TRBV5-4 combines with J gene TRBJ2-7; 10 positions match TRBD1. The V gene end was trimmed by 4 bases and the J gene end by 5 bases; junction bases not matched to a gene: 6. This CDR3 has 14 residues. Germline CDR1 and CDR2: SGHNT and YYREEE (reference sequence). The DNA of the CDR3 is TGTGCCAGCAGCCCGGGACAGGGGATAGACGAGCAGTACTTC. Translation gives CASSPGQGIDEQYF. Using reference TRBV5-4 and TRBJ2-7 for the parts outside the CDR3, the full variable domain is ETGVTQSPTHLIKTRGQQVTLRCSSQSGHNTVSWYQQALGQGPQFIFQYYREEENGRGNFPPRFSGLQFPNYSSELNVNALELDDSALYLCASSPGQGIDEQYFGPGTRLTVT.

The rearrangement links TRBV2 to TRBJ1-4; 11 bases are shared with TRBD1. The CDR3 sequence is 15 residues long. Unmatched junction bases numbered 4, after V lost 7 bases and J lost 3 bases. The V gene's germline CDR1 is SNHLY and CDR2 FYNNEI. CDR3 sequence (DNA): TGTGCCAGCAAGGACAGGGGGCCGGCTAATGAAAAACTGTTTTTT. It codes for CASKDRGPANEKLFF. Full variable domain (rest looked up from reference TRBV2 and TRBJ1-4): EPEVTQTPSHQVTQMGQEVILRCVPISNHLYFYWYRQILGQKVEFLVSFYNNEISEKSEIFDDQFSVERPDGSNFTLKIRSTKLEDSAMYFCASKDRGPANEKLFFGSGTQLSVL.

This clone was recorded a few times. The V gene is TRBV27, the J gene TRBJ2-7; possibly TRBD2 for D (6 bases). CDR3 length: 15 residues. Germline V gene data show CDR1 as MNHEY and CDR2 as SMNVEV (reference sequence). V shed 2 bases and J shed 6 bases, with 17 bases lying between them. The CDR3 DNA reads TGTGCCAGCAGTTTAAATTCCTTCGCGGGATCCGAGCAGTACTTC. Protein: CASSLNSFAGSEQYF.

Here the CDR3 reads CASSPGTGVLDTEAFF. In DNA, the CDR3 is TGTGCCAGCAGCCCAGGGACAGGGGTTCTGGACACTGAAGCTTTCTTT. The chain uses TRBV5-5 and TRBJ1-1; TRBD1 agrees at 10 bases. The germline V gene encodes CDR1 SGHKS and CDR2 YYEKEE (reference sequence). The CDR3 covers 16 residues. V lost 4 bases to trimming and J lost 3 bases; unmatched junction nucleotides: 9.

The CDR3 nucleotides are TGTGCCAGCACCAAAAACGTGGGAGTTGTGACTGAAGCTTTCTTT. It specifies CASTKNVGVVTEAFF. The gene calls are TRBV5-6 and TRBJ1-1; no reliable D call. V dropped 6 bases and J dropped 5 bases, with 20 bases sitting between them. CDR1 and CDR2 (germline): SGHDT, YYEEEE. This CDR3 is built from 15 residues. Filled out from reference TRBV5-6 and TRBJ1-1, the complete variable domain reads DAGVTQSPTHLIKTRGQQVTLRCSPKSGHDTVSWYQQALGQGPQFIFQYYEEEERQRGNFPDRFSGHQFPNYSSELNVNALLLGDSALYLCASTKNVGVVTEAFFGQGTRLTVV.

CDR3 sequence (DNA): TGCAGCGTTACCAAGACAGGGGTGGGCGAGACCCAGTACTTC. Its translation is CSVTKTGVGETQYF. The rearrangement uses TRBV29-1 and TRBJ2-5, with TRBD1 identical over 8 bases. Looked up from germline, CDR1 is SQVTM and CDR2 is ANQGSEA. V lost 5 bases, J lost 5 bases, and 10 bases stayed unmatched. This CDR3 is 14 amino acids long.

The V and J genes are TRBV2 and TRBJ2-2; 12 nucleotides line up with TRBD2. This CDR3 is built from 16 residues. The ends lost 6 bases at V and 1 base at J; junction bases unmatched: 3. Germline CDR1 and CDR2: SNHLY and FYNNEI. CDR3 DNA: TGTGCCAGCAGCCCACTAGCGGGGGGGAACACCGGGGAGCTGTTTTTT. It codes for CASSPLAGGNTGELFF.